A selection of T cell receptor beta chains follows, all from one sample in a study of blood T cell repertoires in COVID-19. Only in-frame clones appear in the TCRdb table, and some are missing; sequencing was by immunoSEQ multiplex PCR. The table records under 75,000 clones, about 81% of them present only once. The specimen sequenced was peripheral blood. The receptors stem from a man older than 75 with acute or convalescent COVID-19. CDR3s include the opening cysteine and the closing phenylalanine or tryptophan. The D gene is left open where the match is weak. Size is stated for part of the rows, as once, few or many counts, or as a class when the clone is expanded.

J	size	V	D	CDR3	DNA
TRBJ2-5	-	TRBV6-6	-	CASSYSTGQETQYF	TGTGCCAGCAGTTACTCGACGGGTCAAGAGACCCAGTACTTC
TRBJ1-4	-	TRBV6-6	-	CASSYGPRTNEKLFF	TGTGCCAGCAGTTATGGTCCCAGGACTAATGAAAAACTGTTTTTT
TRBJ2-1	once	TRBV6-4	TRBD1	CASSGGDSPGNEQFF	TGTGCCAGCAGTGGTGGGGACAGCCCGGGGAATGAGCAGTTCTTC
TRBJ2-3	-	TRBV14	TRBD1	CASSHTTGQGITDTQYF	TGTGCCAGCAGCCACACTACTGGACAGGGAATCACAGATACGCAGTATTTT
TRBJ2-3	-	TRBV28	TRBD2	CASSSASGEADTQYF	TGTGCCAGCAGTTCGGCTAGCGGAGAGGCAGATACGCAGTATTTT
TRBJ2-7	-	TRBV3-1/TRBV3-2	-	CASSKSDSPLYEQYF	TGTGCCAGCAGCAAATCGGACAGCCCCCTCTACGAGCAGTACTTC
TRBJ2-7	-	TRBV5-1	TRBD2	CASSLGLLAGVGEQYF	TGCGCCAGCAGCTTGGGTCTCCTAGCGGGAGTCGGTGAGCAGTACTTC
TRBJ2-5	-	TRBV19	TRBD2	CASSALAGGETQYF	TGTGCCAGTAGTGCACTAGCGGGAGGTGAGACCCAGTACTTC
TRBJ2-3	-	TRBV6-5	-	CASSYREARDTQYF	TGTGCCAGCAGTTACCGGGAAGCGCGAGATACGCAGTATTTT
TRBJ2-2	few	TRBV5-4	TRBD1	CASSFPGTGDIGELFF	TGTGCCAGCAGCTTCCCCGGGACAGGGGACATCGGGGAGCTGTTTTTT
TRBJ1-2	-	TRBV7-2	-	CASSPGRGPGNYGYTF	TGTGCCAGCAGCCCGGGGAGGGGCCCGGGTAACTATGGCTACACCTTC
TRBJ1-3	-	TRBV5-6	-	CASSGSDSGNTIYF	TGTGCCAGCAGCGGGAGCGACTCTGGAAACACCATATATTTT
TRBJ2-3	-	TRBV9	-	CASSVEGGQLDTQYF	TGTGCCAGCAGCGTAGAGGGGGGGCAATTGGATACGCAGTATTTT
TRBJ2-3	-	TRBV19	-	CASSIGRGSGNVDTQYF	TGTGCCAGTAGTATAGGCAGGGGATCCGGGAATGTAGATACGCAGTATTTT
TRBJ1-6	-	TRBV5-1	-	CASSLGGQPPLHF	TGCGCCAGCAGCTTGGGGGGGCAGCCACCCCTCCACTTT
TRBJ1-2	-	TRBV19	TRBD1	CASTPGDRENYGYTF	TGTGCCAGTACCCCTGGGGACAGGGAAAACTATGGCTACACCTTC
TRBJ2-1	-	TRBV18	-	CASSPEARNEQFF	TGTGCCAGCTCACCCGAGGCACGCAATGAGCAGTTCTTC
TRBJ2-2	-	TRBV6-5	TRBD2	CALQRLAGLSRELFF	TGTGCCCTTCAGAGACTAGCGGGGCTCTCCCGGGAGCTGTTTTTT
TRBJ2-2	-	TRBV7-2	TRBD2	CASTDSRVAGSGELFF	TGTGCCAGCACCGACTCGAGGGTAGCGGGGTCCGGGGAGCTGTTTTTT
TRBJ2-3	-	TRBV19	-	CASSMDFTDTQYF	TGTGCCAGTAGTATGGACTTCACAGATACGCAGTATTTT
TRBJ1-1	-	TRBV5-1	-	CASSLEQTNTEAFF	TGCGCCAGCAGCTTGGAACAGACGAACACTGAAGCTTTCTTT
TRBJ2-3	-	TRBV27	-	CASSSVLFADTQYF	TGTGCCAGCAGCTCCGTATTATTTGCAGATACGCAGTATTTT
TRBJ2-2	once	TRBV5-1	TRBD2	CASSLGLAANTGELFF	TGCGCCAGCAGCTTGGGACTAGCGGCGAACACCGGGGAGCTGTTTTTT
TRBJ2-7	few	TRBV11-1	-	CASSLAPRVGATSYEQYF	TGTGCCAGCAGCTTAGCGCCTAGGGTAGGGGCTACCTCCTACGAGCAGTACTTC
TRBJ1-5	-	TRBV4-3	-	CASSQDTGGQPQHF	TGCGCCAGCAGCCAGGACACAGGCGGTCAGCCCCAGCATTTT
TRBJ1-3	-	TRBV9	TRBD1	CASSPGQAFSGNTIYF	TGTGCCAGCAGCCCGGGACAGGCCTTCTCTGGAAACACCATATATTTT
TRBJ1-2	-	TRBV29-1	TRBD1	CSVSGGNYGYTF	TGCAGCGTTTCAGGGGGAAACTATGGCTACACCTTC
TRBJ2-1	-	TRBV7-6	TRBD2	CASTSGGSGLNEQFF	TGTGCCAGCACCTCGGGGGGGAGTGGCCTCAATGAGCAGTTCTTC
TRBJ2-1	-	TRBV9	-	CASSVVGGSYNEQFF	TGTGCCAGCAGCGTAGTCGGCGGCTCCTACAATGAGCAGTTCTTC
TRBJ1-5	-	TRBV29-1	-	CSVAQGGPNQPQHF	TGCAGCGTTGCCCAGGGAGGGCCCAATCAGCCCCAGCATTTT
TRBJ2-2	-	TRBV20-1	-	CSASKGGRTGELFF	TGCAGTGCTAGTAAAGGGGGACGGACCGGGGAGCTGTTTTTT
TRBJ1-2	-	TRBV6-5	TRBD1	CASSRTGFYGYTF	TGTGCCAGCAGTCGGACAGGCTTCTATGGCTACACCTTC
TRBJ1-2	-	TRBV7-2	-	CASSFMGAGGYTF	TGTGCCAGCAGCTTTATGGGGGCCGGTGGCTACACCTTC
TRBJ1-1	-	TRBV7-9	-	CASSSLLGGPGLDAFF	TGTGCCAGCAGCTCCCTCCTCGGGGGACCCGGGCTTGATGCTTTCTTT
TRBJ1-1	-	TRBV5-3	-	CARSPRVGQTTAFF	TGTGCCAGAAGCCCGCGGGTTGGCCAAACCACGGCTTTCTTT
TRBJ1-2	-	TRBV19	-	CASSIGSGFGVYGYTF	TGTGCCAGTAGTATAGGTTCGGGTTTCGGGGTCTATGGCTACACCTTC
TRBJ2-7	-	TRBV18	TRBD2	CASSPGTSGAYEQYF	TGTGCCAGCTCACCAGGGACTAGCGGGGCTTACGAGCAGTACTTC
TRBJ1-1	-	TRBV4-2	-	CASSQVQNTEAFF	TGTGCCAGCAGCCAAGTTCAGAACACTGAAGCTTTCTTT
TRBJ2-3	few	TRBV7-2	-	CASSFPFPDTQYF	TGTGCCAGCAGCTTCCCTTTCCCAGATACGCAGTATTTT
TRBJ2-7	few	TRBV7-2	-	CASSSTASGEQYF	TGTGCCAGCAGCTCTACTGCGAGTGGCGAGCAGTACTTC
TRBJ1-3	few	TRBV7-6	-	CASSLMIGEGNTIYF	TGTGCCAGCAGCTTAATGATAGGGGAAGGAAACACCATATATTTT
TRBJ1-6	few	TRBV30	-	CAWRFIGQGGSPLHF	TGTGCCTGGAGGTTCATCGGGCAGGGTGGTTCACCCCTCCACTTT
TRBJ2-7	-	TRBV6-5	-	CASKYSGQGTYEQYF	TGTGCCAGCAAATACTCGGGTCAGGGAACCTACGAGCAGTACTTC
TRBJ2-4	-	TRBV9	-	CASSAGGGDSLAKNIQYF	TGTGCCAGCAGCGCAGGTGGAGGGGACAGTCTAGCCAAAAACATTCAGTACTTC